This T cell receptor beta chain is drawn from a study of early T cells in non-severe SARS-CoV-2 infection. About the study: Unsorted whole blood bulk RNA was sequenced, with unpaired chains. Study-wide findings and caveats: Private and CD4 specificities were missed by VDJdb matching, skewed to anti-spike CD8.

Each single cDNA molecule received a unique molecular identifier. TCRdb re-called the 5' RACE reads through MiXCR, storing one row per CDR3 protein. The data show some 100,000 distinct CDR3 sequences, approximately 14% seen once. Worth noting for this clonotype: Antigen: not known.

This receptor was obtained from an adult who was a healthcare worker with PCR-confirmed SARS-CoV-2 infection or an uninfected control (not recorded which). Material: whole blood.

Here the CDR3 reads CASSGFAIGSGANVLTF. The CDR3 DNA reads TGTGCCAGCAGCGGCTTCGCGATTGGGTCTGGGGCCAACGTCCTGACTTTC. The V call is TRBV7-6, the J call TRBJ2-6; D gene unclear. Trimming removed 5 bases from V and 1 base from J, with 15 bases in between. CDR1 SGHVS and CDR2 FNYEAQ come from the germline V gene. The CDR3 covers 17 residues.